Listed below are T cell receptor beta chains from one sample, sequenced in a study of T-cell reconstitution after alpha-beta-depleted transplantation in children. TCRdb redid the calling of the PCR reads with MiXCR, one entry per CDR3 protein. The data show about 600,000 distinct CDR3 sequences, 8% to 11% seen once. Sequencing was performed on PBMCs from the stem cell graft donor, taken from the stem cell graft. The receptors stem from a human donor who donated a stem cell graft to a child with acute myeloid leukemia. CDR3s include the opening cysteine and the closing phenylalanine or tryptophan. The order of the fields is D gene, J gene, V gene, clone size, CDR3 DNA, CDR3 protein. A D gene is named only where the DNA matches it firmly. Size is stated for part of the rows, as once, few or many counts, or as a class when the clone is expanded.

d_call: TRBD1; j_call: TRBJ2-1; v_call: TRBV7-2; clone_size: NA; cdr3_nt: TGTGCCAGCAGCTTAGGGGGACAGGTTGGGAATGAGCAGTTCTTC; cdr3_aa: CASSLGGQVGNEQFF
d_call: NA; j_call: TRBJ1-6; v_call: TRBV4-3; clone_size: NA; cdr3_nt: TGCGCCAGCAGCCAAGATCCGGGCCGTAATTCACCCCTCCACTTT; cdr3_aa: CASSQDPGRNSPLHF
d_call: NA; j_call: TRBJ2-2; v_call: TRBV20-1; clone_size: NA; cdr3_nt: TGCAGTGCTAGAGATGCAGCGAGGGACACCGGGGAGCTGTTTTTT; cdr3_aa: CSARDAARDTGELFF
d_call: TRBD1; j_call: TRBJ2-3; v_call: TRBV6-2/TRBV6-3; clone_size: NA; cdr3_nt: TGTGCCAGCAGTTACTCGATCGGACAGGCAGATACGCAGTATTTT; cdr3_aa: CASSYSIGQADTQYF
d_call: NA; j_call: TRBJ2-3; v_call: TRBV7-2; clone_size: many; cdr3_nt: TGTGCCAGCAGCGGCCGAGGAGATACGCAGTATTTT; cdr3_aa: CASSGRGDTQYF
d_call: NA; j_call: TRBJ1-6; v_call: TRBV28; clone_size: few; cdr3_nt: TGTGCCAGCAGTTTAAGTTCGGGGACCCGAAATTCACCCCTCCACTTT; cdr3_aa: CASSLSSGTRNSPLHF
d_call: NA; j_call: TRBJ2-1; v_call: TRBV6-2/TRBV6-3; clone_size: few; cdr3_nt: TGTGCCAGCAGTTACGTTCAGGGGACCTACAATGAGCAGTTCTTC; cdr3_aa: CASSYVQGTYNEQFF
d_call: TRBD2; j_call: TRBJ2-1; v_call: TRBV5-1; clone_size: few; cdr3_nt: TGCGCCAGCAGCTTCCCGCGGGAGCCAACCAATGAGCAGTTCTTC; cdr3_aa: CASSFPREPTNEQFF
d_call: TRBD2; j_call: TRBJ2-7; v_call: TRBV5-1; clone_size: NA; cdr3_nt: TGCGCCAGCAGCTTAAACAACGTGGGGGGACTAGCGGCCTACGAGCAGTACTTC; cdr3_aa: CASSLNNVGGLAAYEQYF
d_call: TRBD1; j_call: TRBJ2-1; v_call: TRBV5-8; clone_size: few; cdr3_nt: TGTGCCAGCAGCACTAGACAGGGTAGCTCCTACAATGAGCAGTTCTTC; cdr3_aa: CASSTRQGSSYNEQFF
d_call: NA; j_call: TRBJ1-3; v_call: TRBV12-3/TRBV12-4; clone_size: NA; cdr3_nt: TGTGCCAGCAACCGTCCCCCTGTGAACACCATATATTTT; cdr3_aa: CASNRPPVNTIYF
d_call: TRBD1; j_call: TRBJ2-1; v_call: TRBV20-1; clone_size: NA; cdr3_nt: TGCAGTGCTCGCAGAGGGGACAGCCTCTACAATGAGCAGTTCTTC; cdr3_aa: CSARRGDSLYNEQFF
d_call: TRBD2; j_call: TRBJ2-7; v_call: TRBV5-1; clone_size: few; cdr3_nt: TGCGCCAGCAGCTTGTTGAGACTAGCGGGAGATCCCTCCTACGAGCAGTACTTC; cdr3_aa: CASSLLRLAGDPSYEQYF
d_call: NA; j_call: TRBJ2-3; v_call: TRBV29-1; clone_size: NA; cdr3_nt: TGCAGCGTTGAACAGTACAGAGGGGATACGCAGTATTTT; cdr3_aa: CSVEQYRGDTQYF
d_call: NA; j_call: TRBJ1-1; v_call: TRBV9; clone_size: NA; cdr3_nt: TGTGCCAGCAGCCCCAGTGCCAGAATAGTGAACACTGAAGCTTTCTTT; cdr3_aa: CASSPSARIVNTEAFF
d_call: TRBD2; j_call: TRBJ2-5; v_call: TRBV20-1; clone_size: NA; cdr3_nt: TGCAGTGCTAGAATGGCGGGAGTACGGGAGACCCAGTACTTC; cdr3_aa: CSARMAGVRETQYF
d_call: NA; j_call: TRBJ2-1; v_call: TRBV27; clone_size: NA; cdr3_nt: TGTGCCAGCAGTTTATCGGTCGTCACTTACAATGAGCAGTTCTTC; cdr3_aa: CASSLSVVTYNEQFF
d_call: TRBD2; j_call: TRBJ2-1; v_call: TRBV2; clone_size: many; cdr3_nt: TGTGCCAGCAGGTTGACTAGCGGGACAATCCATGAGCAGTTCTTC; cdr3_aa: CASRLTSGTIHEQFF
d_call: TRBD2; j_call: TRBJ2-1; v_call: TRBV10-3; clone_size: few; cdr3_nt: TGTGCCATCAGTCTAGCGGGAGTTAGACGGTTCTTC; cdr3_aa: CAISLAGVRRFF
d_call: NA; j_call: TRBJ2-3; v_call: TRBV7-9; clone_size: NA; cdr3_nt: TGTGCCAGCAGCTCAAATAGCCCCAGGGTGAGCACAGATACGCAGTATTTT; cdr3_aa: CASSSNSPRVSTDTQYF
d_call: NA; j_call: TRBJ1-4; v_call: TRBV30; clone_size: few; cdr3_nt: TGTGCCTGGAGTGTAGATCCCCCAGGGTCAAAACTGTTTTTT; cdr3_aa: CAWSVDPPGSKLFF
d_call: TRBD2; j_call: TRBJ2-7; v_call: TRBV12-3/TRBV12-4; clone_size: many; cdr3_nt: TGTGCCAGCAGGCCTGAGGGGAGGGCCACCTACGAGCAGTACTTC; cdr3_aa: CASRPEGRATYEQYF
d_call: TRBD1; j_call: TRBJ1-4; v_call: TRBV9; clone_size: few; cdr3_nt: TGTGCCAGCAGCCCACGGACAGGGCCTTGGACTAATGAAAAACTGTTTTTT; cdr3_aa: CASSPRTGPWTNEKLFF
d_call: TRBD1; j_call: TRBJ2-1; v_call: TRBV20-1; clone_size: NA; cdr3_nt: TGCAGTGCCACTCCCACCGGGACAGGGTCCTACAATGAGCAGTTCTTC; cdr3_aa: CSATPTGTGSYNEQFF
d_call: NA; j_call: TRBJ2-6; v_call: TRBV24-1; clone_size: NA; cdr3_nt: TGTGCCACCTCCTCCCAAGGAGGGAGGTCTGGGGCCAACGTCCTGACTTTC; cdr3_aa: CATSSQGGRSGANVLTF
d_call: TRBD1; j_call: TRBJ1-5; v_call: TRBV6-1; clone_size: NA; cdr3_nt: TGTGCCAGCAGTGAAGGGACAGGGTCCGAGCCCCAGCATTTT; cdr3_aa: CASSEGTGSEPQHF
d_call: NA; j_call: TRBJ2-7; v_call: TRBV7-8; clone_size: few; cdr3_nt: TGTGCCAGCAGCCCGACAGGAACCGTCCCCGAGCAGTACTTC; cdr3_aa: CASSPTGTVPEQYF
d_call: NA; j_call: TRBJ2-1; v_call: TRBV12-3/TRBV12-4; clone_size: many; cdr3_nt: TGTGCCAGCAGTTTCAGGACAGGTGGGGGGGGAAAGCAGTTCTTC; cdr3_aa: CASSFRTGGGGKQFF
d_call: TRBD2; j_call: TRBJ2-1; v_call: TRBV12-3/TRBV12-4; clone_size: many; cdr3_nt: TGTGCCAGCAGTTTAGCGGGAGGGCGGAACAATGAGCAGTTCTTC; cdr3_aa: CASSLAGGRNNEQFF
d_call: NA; j_call: TRBJ2-5; v_call: TRBV20-1; clone_size: NA; cdr3_nt: TGCAGTGCTATTCTAGGGGAGACCCAGTACTTC; cdr3_aa: CSAILGETQYF
d_call: NA; j_call: TRBJ1-1; v_call: TRBV18; clone_size: NA; cdr3_nt: TGTGCCAGCTCATACAACAGGGTTTCGAACACTGAAGCTTTCTTT; cdr3_aa: CASSYNRVSNTEAFF
d_call: TRBD2; j_call: TRBJ2-1; v_call: TRBV7-8; clone_size: few; cdr3_nt: TGTGCCAGCAGCTTAGTAGGGACTAGCGGGAGTAAGAATGAGCAGTTCTTC; cdr3_aa: CASSLVGTSGSKNEQFF
d_call: TRBD2; j_call: TRBJ2-3; v_call: TRBV5-1; clone_size: NA; cdr3_nt: TGCGCCAGCAGCTTGGTCCCTAGCGGAGACACAGATACGCAGTATTTT; cdr3_aa: CASSLVPSGDTDTQYF
d_call: NA; j_call: TRBJ2-1; v_call: TRBV12-3/TRBV12-4; clone_size: many; cdr3_nt: TGTGCCAGCAGGGCCACGGGCGGTTATAACAATGAGCAGTTCTTC; cdr3_aa: CASRATGGYNNEQFF
d_call: TRBD2; j_call: TRBJ2-1; v_call: TRBV6-1; clone_size: NA; cdr3_nt: TGTGCCAGCATCAACGGGGCGGGAGGGCCCTACAATGAGCAGTTCTTC; cdr3_aa: CASINGAGGPYNEQFF
d_call: TRBD2; j_call: TRBJ2-1; v_call: TRBV7-3; clone_size: many; cdr3_nt: TGTGCCAGCAGCTTTTCCGCAAGGGGGACTAGGAATGAGCAGTTCTTC; cdr3_aa: CASSFSARGTRNEQFF
d_call: TRBD2; j_call: TRBJ2-5; v_call: TRBV7-6; clone_size: NA; cdr3_nt: TGTGCCAGCAGCCCTCCTAGCGGGAGGCAAGAGACCCAGTACTTC; cdr3_aa: CASSPPSGRQETQYF
d_call: TRBD2; j_call: TRBJ2-1; v_call: TRBV28; clone_size: many; cdr3_nt: TGTGCCAGCAGTTTGACCGGGACTAGTGGGGGTGAGCAGTTCTTC; cdr3_aa: CASSLTGTSGGEQFF
d_call: NA; j_call: TRBJ2-1; v_call: TRBV6-5; clone_size: many; cdr3_nt: TGTGCCAGCAGCCGTACGGGACTTGGGGGTTACAATGAGCAGTTCTTC; cdr3_aa: CASSRTGLGGYNEQFF
d_call: TRBD2; j_call: TRBJ2-7; v_call: TRBV6-5; clone_size: many; cdr3_nt: TGTGCCAGCAGTTCCTCGACTAGCGGGCATCCCTACGAGCAGTACTTC; cdr3_aa: CASSSSTSGHPYEQYF
d_call: TRBD1; j_call: TRBJ2-7; v_call: TRBV6-5; clone_size: NA; cdr3_nt: TGTGCCAGCAGGGACGACAGGGATAAGCAGTACTTC; cdr3_aa: CASRDDRDKQYF
d_call: NA; j_call: TRBJ2-5; v_call: TRBV29-1; clone_size: few; cdr3_nt: TGCAGCGTGTCGGGAGACCAAGAGACCCAGTACTTC; cdr3_aa: CSVSGDQETQYF
d_call: NA; j_call: TRBJ2-7; v_call: TRBV6-2/TRBV6-3; clone_size: few; cdr3_nt: TGTGCCAGCAACCACCGGGACAAAAGCTCCTACGAGCAGTACTTC; cdr3_aa: CASNHRDKSSYEQYF
d_call: TRBD1; j_call: TRBJ2-3; v_call: TRBV28; clone_size: NA; cdr3_nt: TGTGCCAGCAGTCGGGACAGCTTACCCCCTGCGCAGTATTTT; cdr3_aa: CASSRDSLPPAQYF
d_call: NA; j_call: TRBJ2-7; v_call: TRBV7-2; clone_size: few; cdr3_nt: TGTGCCAGCAGCTTTTGGCCGGGAACCTACGAGCAGTACTTC; cdr3_aa: CASSFWPGTYEQYF
d_call: NA; j_call: TRBJ2-5; v_call: TRBV6-1; clone_size: NA; cdr3_nt: TGTGCCAGCAGTGAATCCGCTTTAGCGGAGGAGTACAAGAAGACCCAGTACTTC; cdr3_aa: CASSESALAEEYKKTQYF
d_call: TRBD1; j_call: TRBJ1-1; v_call: TRBV7-9; clone_size: many; cdr3_nt: TGTGCCAGCAGCCGACAGGGGATCGCTGAAGCTTTCTTT; cdr3_aa: CASSRQGIAEAFF
d_call: NA; j_call: TRBJ1-5; v_call: TRBV7-8; clone_size: few; cdr3_nt: TGTGCCAGCAGCTTAGGGGGGGATATTGTCAATCAGCCCCAGCATTTT; cdr3_aa: CASSLGGDIVNQPQHF
d_call: NA; j_call: TRBJ2-7; v_call: TRBV6-1; clone_size: NA; cdr3_nt: TGTGCCAGCAGGTCCCCTACGGGGCGGAAAAACTACGAGCAGTACTTC; cdr3_aa: CASRSPTGRKNYEQYF
d_call: NA; j_call: TRBJ2-3; v_call: TRBV6-1; clone_size: few; cdr3_nt: TGTGCCAGCAGCCCCGGAGCTAAGCGGACCACAGATACGCAGTATTTT; cdr3_aa: CASSPGAKRTTDTQYF
d_call: TRBD2; j_call: TRBJ2-3; v_call: TRBV6-2/TRBV6-3; clone_size: NA; cdr3_nt: TGTGCCAGCAGTTATAGTGGGACTAGCGCCCCGGATACGCAGTATTTT; cdr3_aa: CASSYSGTSAPDTQYF
d_call: NA; j_call: TRBJ2-3; v_call: TRBV4-2; clone_size: NA; cdr3_nt: TGTGCCAGCAGCCAAGCAGAAAGAAACGCAGATACGCAGTATTTT; cdr3_aa: CASSQAERNADTQYF
d_call: NA; j_call: TRBJ2-5; v_call: TRBV11-1; clone_size: NA; cdr3_nt: TGTGCCAGCAGCTTAGGGGATCTACGGACAACTATTAAGCAAGGGGCCCAGTACTTC; cdr3_aa: CASSLGDLRTTIKQGAQYF
d_call: TRBD1; j_call: TRBJ1-2; v_call: TRBV28; clone_size: NA; cdr3_nt: TGTGCCAGCAGTCGTACAGGGGTGTCTAACTATGGCTACACCTTC; cdr3_aa: CASSRTGVSNYGYTF
d_call: TRBD2; j_call: TRBJ2-3; v_call: TRBV11-2; clone_size: NA; cdr3_nt: TGTGCCAGCAGCCGACGGATGGTGTTAGCGGGAGCGAAAGATACGCAGTATTTT; cdr3_aa: CASSRRMVLAGAKDTQYF
d_call: TRBD1; j_call: TRBJ2-7; v_call: TRBV5-1; clone_size: few; cdr3_nt: TGCGCCAGCAGCTCCGCGGACAGGGGACCCTACGAGCAGTACTTC; cdr3_aa: CASSSADRGPYEQYF
d_call: NA; j_call: TRBJ2-7; v_call: TRBV10-3; clone_size: few; cdr3_nt: TGTGCCATCAGTGAGACGCGGCGGGACGCCTACGAGCAGTACTTC; cdr3_aa: CAISETRRDAYEQYF
d_call: NA; j_call: TRBJ2-2; v_call: TRBV12-3/TRBV12-4; clone_size: few; cdr3_nt: TGTGCCAGCAGCCCGCAGGAGTTGAGGGGAGCCGGGGAGCTGTTTTTT; cdr3_aa: CASSPQELRGAGELFF
d_call: TRBD1; j_call: TRBJ1-1; v_call: TRBV28; clone_size: few; cdr3_nt: TGTGCCAGCAGTTTAGCCCTGAACAGGGGGAACACTGAAGCTTTCTTT; cdr3_aa: CASSLALNRGNTEAFF
d_call: TRBD2; j_call: TRBJ2-7; v_call: TRBV11-2; clone_size: NA; cdr3_nt: TGTGCCAGCAGCGTCAGCGGGAGACTAGGCGAGCAGTACTTC; cdr3_aa: CASSVSGRLGEQYF